This T cell receptor (beta chain) was documented in a study of beta chain features in type 1 diabetes. This CDR3 contains 10 residues. V was cut by 6 bases and J by 2 bases, with 1 base left in between. The V gene's germline CDR1 is SNHLY and CDR2 FYNNEI. The sequenced template was cDNA made from the entire isolated RNA. Assay: immunoSEQ multiplex PCR; the TCRdb copy retains only in-frame clones and omits some. This sample has around 450,000 clones, with 9.5% to 12% found just once. This clone was found a few times. The sample carries other DNA sequences with the same CDR3. Post-sort purity exceeded 95% for all sorted populations.

The receptor comes from a woman under 30 in good health. The chain couples TRBV2 to TRBJ1-1; no firm D call. Material for sequencing was naive CD4+ T cells from blood. The CDR3 DNA reads TGTGCCAGCAGCAACACTGAAGCTTTCTTT. It translates to CASSNTEAFF. Full variable domain (missing parts from reference TRBV2 and TRBJ1-1): EPEVTQTPSHQVTQMGQEVILRCVPISNHLYFYWYRQILGQKVEFLVSFYNNEISEKSEIFDDQFSVERPDGSNFTLKIRSTKLEDSAMYFCASSNTEAFFGQGTRLTVV.